One sample yielded the 21 T cell receptor beta chains listed below, sequenced in a study of T-cell reconstitution after alpha-beta-depleted transplantation in children. TCRbeta library construction was performed incorporating unique molecular identifiers. TCRdb re-called the PCR reads through MiXCR, storing one row per CDR3 protein. Among hundreds of thousands of distinct CDR3 sequences listed, roughly a tenth were seen once. Material: PBMCs, obtained before TCRalphabeta/CD19-depleted stem cell transplant. Source of these receptors: a child younger than two with acute myeloid leukemia, due to receive a stem cell transplant.

This clonotype was seen ten or more times. The chain is built from TRBV7-9 and TRBJ2-3; a possible D gene is TRBD2 (6 bases). The CDR3 length is 16 residues. Trimming pared 5 bases from V and 0 bases from J, leaving 15 bases between. Germline CDR1 reads SEHNR; CDR2 reads FQNEAQ (reference sequence). The CDR3 is CASSQRDGGSTDTQYF. As DNA, the CDR3 is TGTGCCAGCAGCCAACGTGACGGGGGAAGCACAGATACGCAGTATTTT.

This clonotype has ten or more counts. The genes are TRBV5-1 and TRBJ2-3, with 9 bases that match TRBD1. The germline gives CDR1 SGHRS, CDR2 YFSETQ. The CDR3 runs 16 residues. The ends lost 4 bases at V and 3 bases at J; junction bases unmatched: 9. The CDR3 here is CASSRGTGTLTDTQYF. The CDR3 coding sequence is TGCGCCAGCAGCCGCGGGACAGGGACTTTAACAGATACGCAGTATTTT.

The sample holds many counts of this clonotype. The chain is built from TRBV4-1 and TRBJ2-7; D is perhaps TRBD2 (5 bases). Trimming cost V 4 bases and J 0 bases, with 13 bases left between them. The CDR3 is made up of 15 amino acids. Germline loops: CDR1 MGHRA, CDR2 YSYEKL. The CDR3 DNA reads as TGCGCCAGCAGCCCCTGGAGCGGAAGCTCCTACGAGCAGTACTTC. This sequence encodes CASSPWSGSSYEQYF.

This clonotype came up many times. The CDR3 sequence: CASRPAAIGQNTEAFF. CDR3 sequence (DNA): TGTGCCAGCAGGCCCGCAGCCATCGGACAGAACACTGAAGCTTTCTTT. V gene TRBV6-5 combines with J gene TRBJ1-1; D is possibly TRBD1 (5 bases). The CDR3 spans 16 residues. Germline CDR1 reads MNHEY; CDR2 reads SVGAGI. V was trimmed by 6 bases and J by 1 base, leaving 18 bases between them.

In its sample, this clonotype was seen a few times. V is TRBV3-1 and J is TRBJ1-1, with D hard to call. CDR1 and CDR2 (germline): LGHDT, YNNKEL (reference sequence). This CDR3 is built from 13 residues. V lost 0 bases and J 4 bases, leaving 6 bases between the germline ends. The CDR3 coding sequence is TGTGCCAGCAGCCAAGATCGGTCCACTGAAGCTTTCTTT. Translated: CASSQDRSTEAFF. The variable domain in full, completed from reference TRBV3-1 and TRBJ1-1, reads DTAVSQTPKYLVTQMGNDKSIKCEQNLGHDTMYWYKQDSKKFLKIMFSYNNKELIINETVPNRFSPKSPDKAHLNLHINSLELGDSAVYFCASSQDRSTEAFFGQGTRLTVV.

This clonotype appeared many times. The CDR3 reads CASSLSVGVGQPQHF. CDR3 bases: TGTGCCAGCAGTTTATCTGTGGGAGTCGGTCAGCCCCAGCATTTT. The chain links TRBV27 to TRBJ1-5; D remains ambiguous. The germline gives CDR1 MNHEY, CDR2 SMNVEV (reference sequence). The CDR3 runs to 15 residues. V dropped 0 bases and J dropped 6 bases, with 12 bases sitting between them.

This clonotype came up many times. This CDR3 reads CASSVQGGRGYTF. CDR3 DNA: TGTGCCAGCAGTGTCCAGGGAGGTAGGGGCTACACCTTC. This sequence joins TRBV6-1 and TRBJ1-2; D may be TRBD1 (5 bases). Per germline, CDR1 MNHNS and CDR2 SASEGT. V was shortened by 4 bases and J by 8 bases, with 14 bases between the two germline ends. The CDR3 contains 13 residues.

This clonotype was counted at least ten times. The chain uses TRBV12-3 or TRBV12-4 and TRBJ1-4; unclear D gene. V was cut by 3 bases and J by 0 bases, with 14 bases left in between. The CDR3 length is 17 residues. The CDR3 sequence: CASSFTSYDATNEKLFF. The CDR3 DNA follows: TGTGCCAGCAGTTTTACTAGCTACGATGCAACTAATGAAAAACTGTTTTTT.

This clonotype was found many times. The J gene is TRBJ2-7, the V gene TRBV12-3 or TRBV12-4; D tentatively reads TRBD1 or TRBD2 (5 bases each). Between the trimmed V and J ends, which lost 4 bases and 7 bases, there was a span of 11 bases. The CDR3 spans 12 residues. CDR3 nucleotide sequence: TGTGCCAGCAGTTGGGACCCTCTGGAGCAGTACTTC. Its translation: CASSWDPLEQYF.

This clonotype was counted ten times or more. The chain recombines TRBV9 with TRBJ1-1; no clear D. The CDR3 has 13 residues. CDR1 and CDR2 (germline): SGDLS, YYNGEE. Trimming cost V 0 bases and J 3 bases, with 6 bases left between them. The chain's CDR3 is CASSVVSDTEAFF. In DNA form, the CDR3 reads TGTGCCAGCAGCGTAGTGTCGGACACTGAAGCTTTCTTT.

This clonotype was counted many times. This sequence joins TRBV20-1 and TRBJ1-1; maybe TRBD1 (5 bases). Trimming took 3 bases from V and 4 from J, leaving 12 bases between them. The CDR3 has 13 residues. CDR1 and CDR2 (germline): DFQATT, SNEGSKA (reference sequence). Here the CDR3 DNA reads TGCAGTGCTAGTGTTTCGGGGACCACTGAAGCTTTCTTT. Translating gives CSASVSGTTEAFF.

This sequence joins TRBV15 and TRBJ2-3; no firm D call. CDR1 and CDR2 from the germline V gene are LNHNV and YYDKDF (reference sequence). Trimming shortened V by 0 bases and J by 0 bases, and 16 bases separated the two germline ends. The CDR3 spans 18 residues. The CDR3 spells CATSRDKGWAESTDTQYF. The CDR3 coding sequence is TGTGCCACCAGCAGAGATAAAGGGTGGGCGGAGAGCACAGATACGCAGTATTTT.

This clonotype was recorded many times. The chain recombines TRBV5-1 with TRBJ1-2; D possibly corresponds to TRBD1 (5 bases). Between the trimmed V and J ends, which lost 3 bases and 1 base, there was a span of 10 bases. The CDR3 consists of 14 residues. Germline CDR1 reads SGHRS; CDR2 reads YFSETQ. The CDR3 sequence is CASSSSGLNYGYTF. The DNA of the CDR3 is TGCGCCAGCAGCTCCTCAGGGCTTAACTATGGCTACACCTTC.

This clonotype was counted many times. The chain carries TRBV10-3 and TRBJ1-2; 12 bases line up with TRBD1. Germline V gene lookup returns CDR1 ENHRY and CDR2 SYGVKD. The CDR3 has 15 residues. J lost 3 bases, V lost 4 bases, and 3 bases had no gene match. The CDR3 DNA is TGTGCCATCAGTGGCGGGGACAGGGGGCACTATGGCTACACCTTC. Translated: CAISGGDRGHYGYTF.

This clonotype was detected ten times or more. The rearrangement joins TRBV6-6 to TRBJ2-7, with a tentative D call TRBD1 (6 bases). Trimming removed 5 bases at V and 3 bases at J, with 11 bases between. This CDR3 has 13 amino acids. Germline CDR1 MNHNY, CDR2 SVGAGI (reference sequence). CDR3 region: CASSRGSVYEQYF. As DNA, the CDR3 is TGTGCCAGCAGTAGGGGGTCCGTCTACGAGCAGTACTTC.

Ten or more counts support this clonotype. The rearrangement joins TRBV5-6 to TRBJ2-1; D remains unclear. Trimming left V 2 bases short and J 6 bases short, with 12 bases between. This CDR3 comprises 14 residues. Per germline, CDR1 SGHDT and CDR2 YYEEEE. The CDR3 nucleotides read TGTGCCAGCAGCTTCAATCTAGGAAGCAATGAGCAGTTCTTC. Residues: CASSFNLGSNEQFF.

There are many counts of this clonotype. This chain joins TRBV12-3 or TRBV12-4 and TRBJ2-2; possible D gene TRBD2, 6 bases. The CDR3 runs 14 residues. Deletions cut 3 bases from V and 6 bases from J, with 11 bases between. The CDR3 loop is CASSFEREAGELFF. The CDR3 DNA reads as TGTGCCAGCAGTTTCGAAAGGGAGGCCGGGGAGCTGTTTTTT.

This clonotype showed up many times. The chain joins TRBV14 to TRBJ1-2; D perhaps matches TRBD1 (6 bases). The CDR3 extends over 15 amino acids. Germline V gene lookup returns CDR1 SGHDN and CDR2 FVKESK. Deletions cut 3 bases from V and 4 bases from J, with 15 bases between. The CDR3 DNA follows: TGTGCCAGCAGCCAGACCCTTGGGGGCCCCTATGGCTACACCTTC. Translated, it gives CASSQTLGGPYGYTF.

This clonotype has ten or more counts. The chain uses TRBV5-5 and TRBJ1-5; 7 bases map to TRBD1. Trimming took 4 bases from V and 0 from J; bases not matched to a gene: 7. This CDR3 spans 16 amino acids. Looked up from germline, CDR1 is SGHKS and CDR2 is YYEKEE (reference sequence). In DNA form, the CDR3 reads TGTGCCAGCAGCCGGGGACAGCCAGATAGCAATCAGCCCCAGCATTTT. Its protein product is CASSRGQPDSNQPQHF.

This clonotype has at least ten counts. V gene TRBV5-1 combines with J gene TRBJ2-7; 8 bases align to TRBD2. The CDR3 is made up of 15 amino acids. V was pared by 2 bases and J by 2 bases, with 6 bases of the junction left unmatched. CDR1 and CDR2 from the germline V gene are SGHRS and YFSETQ. The CDR3 DNA reads TGCGCCAGCAGCTTCTCTTCGGGACTAGCCTACGAGCAGTACTTC. Its protein is CASSFSSGLAYEQYF.

The V gene is TRBV30, the J gene TRBJ1-5; 10 bases align to TRBD1. The CDR3 sequence is 13 residues long. Germline CDR1 is GTSNPN and CDR2 is SVGIG (reference sequence). Trimming removed 1 base from V and 6 bases from J; junction bases left unmatched: 0. This CDR3 reads CAWSGTGGQPQHF. The CDR3 nucleotides are TGTGCCTGGAGTGGGACAGGGGGTCAGCCCCAGCATTTT.